Following are 12 T cell receptor beta chains from one sample sequenced in a study of regulatory T cells in long-lasting Graves disease. With iRepertoire HTBI primers and Arm-PCR of CDR3 regions, TCR beta libraries were built. TCRdb redid the calling of the multiplex PCR reads with MiXCR, one entry per CDR3 protein. The top ten hold around 10% of the sample, which has about 440,000 distinct CDR3 sequences, over 15% seen once. Specified time point: newly diagnosed GD, antithyroid drugs for less than 3 months. There was RNA extracted from PBMCs, and the TCR library was made from it. The sample was also linked to a second study, of T cells in Graves' hyperthyroidism and ophthalmopathy.

This material consisted of peripheral blood mononuclear cells (PBMCs), taken at new diagnosis, from a patient treated with antithyroid drugs. The source of these receptors is a woman aged 25-40 years with Graves disease.

The chain joins TRBV27 to TRBJ1-4; D is possibly TRBD1 (5 bases). The V end lost 0 bases, the J end lost 7 bases, and 9 bases lay between the germline ends. The CDR3 covers 14 residues. CDR1 MNHEY and CDR2 SMNVEV come from the germline V gene (reference sequence). The CDR3 DNA reads TGTGCCAGCAGTTTATCGACAGCGACTGAAAAACTGTTTTTT. Encoded protein: CASSLSTATEKLFF.

This clonotype appeared many times. This chain's CDR3 is CASSYNPRGGNYEQYF. Here the CDR3 DNA reads TGTGCCAGCAGTTACAACCCCCGAGGGGGGAACTACGAGCAGTACTTC. The chain is built from TRBV6-2 or TRBV6-3 and TRBJ2-7; D is perhaps TRBD1 or TRBD2 (6 bases each). V lost 2 bases and J lost 3, with 17 bases in between. The length of the CDR3 is 16 residues. Germline values: CDR1 MNHEY, CDR2 SVGEGT.

The chain is built from TRBV4-1 and TRBJ1-4; D gene unclear. Trimming took 4 bases from V and 0 from J, leaving 15 bases between them. The CDR3 is 17 amino acids. Germline values: CDR1 MGHRA, CDR2 YSYEKL. The CDR3 DNA follows: TGCGCCAGCAGCCCATATCACGCCTCCTCAACTAATGAAAAACTGTTTTTT. It codes for CASSPYHASSTNEKLFF.

This clonotype was picked up many times. The rearrangement joins TRBV9 to TRBJ2-7, with 7 positions matching TRBD1. The length of the CDR3 is 16 residues. Per germline, CDR1 SGDLS and CDR2 YYNGEE. J was trimmed by 4 bases and V by 4 bases; bases with no gene match: 14. The CDR3 region is CASSPRPQGNNYEQYF. The CDR3 bases are TGTGCCAGCAGCCCCCGCCCACAGGGGAACAATTACGAGCAGTACTTC.

This clonotype occurred a few times. The chain uses TRBV28 and TRBJ1-5, with 7 bases that match TRBD1. The CDR3 is 16 amino acids. Germline V gene data show CDR1 as MDHEN and CDR2 as SYDVKM. The J segment lost 6 bases and the V segment lost 3 bases, leaving 11 bases of the junction unmatched. The CDR3 protein is CASSFGSRGPGQPQHF. CDR3 nucleotide sequence: TGTGCCAGCAGTTTTGGGTCAAGGGGGCCGGGTCAGCCCCAGCATTTT.

A remark on this clonotype: A much more abundant neighbour one base away suggests this may be a read error. The chain carries TRBV5-1 and TRBJ1-1; maybe TRBD1 (5 bases). Looked up from germline, CDR1 is SGHRS and CDR2 is YFSETQ. The CDR3 has 15 amino acids. CDR3 sequence reads: CASNPSRGGNNEAFF. Here the CDR3 DNA reads TGCGCCAGCAACCCCTCCCGTGGGGGAAACAATGAAGCTTTCTTT.

As for this clonotype: Mismatch with germline at one junction end may stem from a read error. The chain is built from TRBV5-1 and TRBJ2-1; the match to TRBD2 covers 7 bases. Germline CDR1 and CDR2: SGHRS and YFSETQ. The CDR3 runs 17 residues. Written as DNA, the CDR3 is TGCGCCAGCAGCTTAGCGGGATCCCTAAGCTCCTACAGTGAGCAGTTCTTC. Its protein product is CASSLAGSLSSYSEQFF.

This clonotype turned up a few times. The chain has TRBV7-9 and TRBJ2-7; D is undetermined. CDR1 and CDR2 from the germline V gene are SEHNR and FQNEAQ (reference sequence). CDR3 length: 12 amino acids. V was cut by 1 base and J by 6 bases, with 7 bases left in between. CDR3 in amino acids: CASSLVGVEQYF. The CDR3 nucleotides read TGTGCCAGCAGCTTAGTTGGGGTCGAGCAGTACTTC.

The chain combines TRBV5-5 with TRBJ2-7, with D tentatively TRBD1 (6 bases). CDR1 and CDR2 (germline): SGHKS, YYEKEE (reference sequence). Deletions cut 2 bases from V and 0 bases from J, with 9 bases between. This CDR3 is built from 14 residues. The CDR3 sequence is CASSFRGFSYEQYF. As DNA, the CDR3 is TGTGCCAGCAGCTTCAGGGGTTTCTCCTACGAGCAGTACTTC.

The chain joins TRBV29-1 to TRBJ1-5; D perhaps matches TRBD1 (6 bases). Germline assignment: CDR1 SQVTM and CDR2 ANQGSEA. This CDR3 region has 13 residues. Trimming pared 3 bases from V and 3 bases from J, leaving 9 bases between. Written as DNA, the CDR3 is TGCAGCGTTGAGGGGGGACACAATCAGCCCCAGCATTTT. Its translation: CSVEGGHNQPQHF.

This clonotype showed up many times. J is TRBJ2-1 and V is TRBV2; no definite D call. Deletions cut 4 bases from V and 0 bases from J, with 4 bases between. The germline CDR1 and CDR2 sequences are SNHLY and FYNNEI. There are 13 residues in the CDR3. The CDR3 nucleotides are TGTGCCAGCAGTGTAACCTCCTACAATGAGCAGTTCTTC. Protein sequence: CASSVTSYNEQFF.

This sequence joins TRBV5-1 and TRBJ2-7; possible D gene TRBD2, 5 bases. CDR3 length: 14 residues. Trimming took off 4 bases at V and 2 bases at J, with 13 bases between the two ends. The germline gives CDR1 SGHRS, CDR2 YFSETQ. CDR3 in amino acids: CASSPVPEAYEQYF. CDR3 coding DNA: TGCGCCAGCAGCCCGGTTCCGGAGGCCTACGAGCAGTACTTC.